The next 10 T cell receptor beta chains were all read from a single sample in a study of shared clonotypes between healthy human individuals. Assay used: immunoSEQ multiplex PCR; TCRdb lists only in-frame clones, some missing. The sample lists 1 million to 1.3 million clones, about four fifths occurring once. Input material: memory CD4+ T cells from PBMCs. Subset given: CD45RA-negative fraction. These receptors all come from a man aged 18-30 years in good health. Some clones in this sample may be carry-over from other donors' samples.

This clone appeared a few times. The chain links TRBV7-9 to TRBJ1-1; 7 bases are a match to TRBD1. Germline CDR1 SEHNR, CDR2 FQNEAQ (reference sequence). V was pared by 1 base and J by 1 base, with 3 bases of the junction left unmatched. The CDR3 totals 15 residues. CDR3 sequence (DNA): TGTGCCAGCAGCTTAGGGGGACAGAGGAACACTGAAGCTTTCTTT. Residues: CASSLGGQRNTEAFF.

The V gene is TRBV6-6, the J gene TRBJ2-7; 8 bases line up with TRBD1. Looked up from germline, CDR1 is MNHNY and CDR2 is SVGAGI (reference sequence). The CDR3 consists of 16 residues. With V trimmed by 0 bases and J by 4 bases, 8 bases remained unmatched. CDR3 loop: CASSYSGTGTIYEQYF. In DNA form, the CDR3 reads TGTGCCAGCAGTTACTCCGGGACAGGAACGATTTACGAGCAGTACTTC.

The chain uses TRBV5-7 and TRBJ1-6; D possibly corresponds to TRBD1 (5 bases). TRBV5-7 is reported as an ORF; its role is uncertain. Trimming cost V 0 bases and J 6 bases, with 7 bases left between them. The CDR3 has 14 residues. CDR3 DNA sequence: TGTGCCAGCAGCTTGGTTCAGGGTAATTCACCCCTCCACTTT. Encoded protein: CASSLVQGNSPLHF.

This chain connects TRBV29-1 to TRBJ1-2, with 7 bases lining up with TRBD1. V dropped 3 bases and J dropped 4; count of bases not matched to a gene: 8. Germline V CDR1 and CDR2: SQVTM, ANQGSEA. This CDR3 spans 14 amino acids. The CDR3 region has the DNA TGCAGCGTTGATCAAGGGGGCGGGGGCTATGGCTACACCTTC. Protein sequence: CSVDQGGGGYGYTF.

V gene TRBV28 combines with J gene TRBJ2-7, with a possible D match to TRBD1 (5 bases). This CDR3 comprises 12 residues. CDR1 and CDR2 from the germline V gene are MDHEN and SYDVKM. Trimming left V 4 bases short and J 3 bases short, with 7 bases between. The CDR3 loop reads CASSSTDYEQYF. Here the CDR3 DNA reads TGTGCCAGCAGTTCGACAGACTACGAGCAGTACTTC.

The V gene is TRBV5-1, the J gene TRBJ1-4; 8 nucleotides line up with TRBD1. CDR3 size: 15 residues. J was trimmed by 8 bases and V by 4 bases; bases with no gene match: 10. Germline V gene lookup returns CDR1 SGHRS and CDR2 YFSETQ. This CDR3 reads CASSTATGEKEKLFF. Written as DNA, the CDR3 is TGCGCCAGCAGCACCGCGACAGGGGAAAAGGAAAAACTGTTTTTT.

CDR3 protein: CASSEDGRVQETQYF. The CDR3, as DNA: TGTGCCAGCAGTGAAGATGGCAGGGTCCAAGAGACCCAGTACTTC. This rearrangement joins TRBV6-1 to TRBJ2-5, with a weak D call TRBD1 (5 bases). Germline CDR1 reads MNHNS; CDR2 reads SASEGT. The CDR3 spans 15 residues. Trimming stripped 1 base from V and 1 base from J, with 10 bases between.

This clone was found a few times. The same CDR3 can be traced to other DNA sequences in this sample. CDR3 sequence (DNA): TGTGCCAGCAGCTTTGGGGGCAATCAGCCCCAGCATTTT. Translated: CASSFGGNQPQHF. This chain joins TRBV11-2 and TRBJ1-5; D is undetermined. The germline gives CDR1 SGHAT, CDR2 FQNNGV. V was pared by 3 bases and J by 2 bases, with 5 bases between. This CDR3 spans 13 amino acids.

The genes are TRBV7-9 and TRBJ2-2; D ambiguous. V dropped 1 base and J dropped 1 base, with 13 bases sitting between them. This CDR3 has 17 amino acids. Germline CDR1 SEHNR, CDR2 FQNEAQ (reference sequence). The CDR3 here is CASSLGMSAENTGELFF. The CDR3 DNA sequence: TGTGCCAGCAGCTTAGGGATGTCGGCAGAGAACACCGGGGAGCTGTTTTTT.

J is TRBJ2-2 and V is TRBV28; the D gene is possibly TRBD1 (6 bases). This CDR3 contains 15 residues. Germline-derived CDR1 and CDR2 are MDHEN and SYDVKM. V gave up 5 bases and J gave up 4 bases, with 14 bases separating them. In DNA, the CDR3 is TGTGCCAGCAGTCTGCAGGGGCACCCCACCGGGGAGCTGTTTTTT. Amino acid sequence: CASSLQGHPTGELFF.